Ten or more counts support the clone carrying this TCR beta chain. Its antigen remains unidentified. This sample is part of a study of response to subunit inactivated influenza vaccine. Overall study results and limits: Authors proposed each seasonal influenza vaccination draws in few new T cells.

TCRdb called the RT-PCR reads again in MiXCR, with one record for every CDR3 protein. The sample lists 650,000 to 850,000 distinct CDR3 sequences; about 15% were seen once. Germline V CDR1 and CDR2: SEHNR, FQNEAQ (reference sequence). The CDR3 is 16 residues long. Trimming cost V 5 bases and J 6 bases; bases outside gene matches: 9. The source material was PBMCs from blood, sampled approximately 15 days before vaccination. V usage is TRBV7-9 and J usage is TRBJ2-1; the match to TRBD2 covers 11 bases. This clonotype originated in a man in his fifties who received an inactivated influenza vaccine. CDR3 sequence (DNA): TGTGCCAGCAGCAATAGCGGGAGGGCCGTTGGCAATGAGCAGTTCTTC. It translates to CASSNSGRAVGNEQFF.